This TCR beta chain was sequenced in a study of OX40 agonist ivuxolimab in advanced cancers. Study details: Treatment of patients was with ivuxolimab, an agonistic anti-OX40 (CD134) antibody. Mean age roughly 65 years, range roughly 23 to 79; just over 80% male. Prior checkpoint blockade (anti-PD-1, anti-PD-L1 or anti-CTLA-4) was permitted; 40% had it. Whole-study results and caveats: Low normalized clonal expansion also occurred in some nonresponding patients.

Method: immunoSEQ multiplex PCR; TCRdb's copy keeps in-frame clones and lacks some. The data contain some 14,000 clones, more than 75% of them singletons. This clone appeared many times. Its cognate antigen is unknown. CDR3 length equals 15 residues. The sample consisted of CD4+ or CD8+ T cells sorted from blood, taken in a trial of the OX40 agonist ivuxolimab. This sequence was found in an adult with an advanced solid tumor such as melanoma, head and neck, liver or kidney cancer. V is TRBV1 and J is TRBJ2-1; TRBD2, as called in the table, went unchecked against the DNA. TRBV1 is flagged as a pseudogene. CDR3 nucleotides: TGCACCAGCAGCCAAGAGAGCGGGGGGTACAATGAGCAGTTCTTC. This sequence encodes CTSSQESGGYNEQFF.